This TCR beta chain was identified in a study of T cell repertoires in cytomegalovirus infection. Whole-study context: HLA-C-restricted CMV epitopes, recently identified, and well-studied HLA-B-restricted ones were used by the study. Indicated by public TCR beta signatures were CMV infection and matching HLA type.

V lost 4 bases and J lost 7, with 13 bases in between. The CDR3 covers 13 residues. Germline V gene data show CDR1 as KGHSH and CDR2 as LQKENI. TCRdb fed the reads into MiXCR, producing one record per CDR3 protein. The sample yields roughly 90,000 distinct CDR3 sequences, about 31% seen once. Turning to this clonotype: Its target is unknown.

Study-wide results and limits: HLA-C-restricted CMV-specific TCR beta clonotypes were dominant in the ex vivo response.

This receptor was taken from a human donor in good health (CMV status not recorded). Some clones in this sample may be carry-over from other donors' samples. This sequence joins TRBV18 and TRBJ1-2; D unclear. The sample in question was CD8+ T cells from cultured PBMCs, obtained from culture after CMV antigen stimulation. The CDR3 sequence: CASSRPGLGGYTF. For the CDR3, the DNA is TGTGCCAGCTCACGCCCAGGCTTAGGTGGCTACACCTTC.